A single sample gave rise to the 11 T cell receptor beta chains below, sequenced in a study of T-cell memory formation after mild COVID-19. TCRdb itself ran the 5' RACE reads through MiXCR, one entry per CDR3 protein. The sample yields around 430,000 distinct CDR3 sequences, about 17% seen once. Sequenced: PBMCs or a T cell subset sorted from them (not recorded which). The receptors were sampled from a man aged 18-30 years who had mild COVID-19 (a few samples of this study predate the infection). Cell type and time point are not known.

This clonotype was observed a few times. This rearrangement joins TRBV28 to TRBJ1-1, with D unresolved. V lost 5 bases and J lost 1, with 14 bases in between. CDR1 and CDR2 from the germline V gene are MDHEN and SYDVKM. The CDR3 loop spans 15 amino acids. The CDR3 sequence is CASSTILTGNTEAFF. The CDR3 DNA follows: TGTGCCAGCAGTACCATCCTCACTGGGAACACTGAAGCTTTCTTT.

For the CDR3, the DNA is TGCGCCAGCAGCCCCCGACAGGATTTGGGAGGCTACACCTTC. Its protein is CASSPRQDLGGYTF. This chain uses TRBV5-1 with TRBJ1-2; tentatively, D is TRBD1 (6 bases). Trimming took 4 bases from V and 8 from J, leaving 18 bases between them. CDR3 size: 14 residues. Germline V gene lookup returns CDR1 SGHRS and CDR2 YFSETQ.

V gene TRBV28 combines with J gene TRBJ2-2, with no clear D. The germline V and J ends were trimmed by 5 bases and 7 bases, with 8 bases remaining between them. Per the germline V gene, CDR1 is MDHEN and CDR2 is SYDVKM. This CDR3 comprises 12 residues. In nucleotides, the CDR3 is TGTGCCAGCAGTCAAGGGAACGGGGAGCTGTTTTTT. Its translation: CASSQGNGELFF.

V gene TRBV5-1 combines with J gene TRBJ2-5; D perhaps matches TRBD1 (5 bases). V dropped 2 bases and J dropped 2 bases, with 13 bases sitting between them. Germline V CDR1 and CDR2: SGHRS, YFSETQ. The CDR3 consists of 15 residues. Written as DNA, the CDR3 is TGCGCCAGCAGCTTTTTCCCAGGGCGACAAGAGACCCAGTACTTC. Its protein product is CASSFFPGRQETQYF.

CDR3 region: CASSYPSAAGTGYNEQFF. CDR3 coding DNA: TGCGCCAGCAGCTATCCGTCGGCGGCCGGGACAGGCTACAATGAGCAGTTCTTC. The rearrangement links TRBV5-1 to TRBJ2-1, with TRBD1 matching 8 bases. Germline V gene data show CDR1 as SGHRS and CDR2 as YFSETQ. Losses at the gene ends were 3 bases for V and 3 bases for J; bases not matched to a gene: 14. This CDR3 region has 18 residues.

This clonotype was detected only a few times. The genes are TRBV29-1 and TRBJ1-2; 10 bases match TRBD1. The CDR3 consists of 13 residues. Per germline, CDR1 SQVTM and CDR2 ANQGSEA. Trimming removed 6 bases from V and 4 bases from J; junction bases left unmatched: 5. In DNA form, the CDR3 reads TGCAGCGTAGCCTGGACAGGGGGCTATGGCTACACCTTC. Protein sequence: CSVAWTGGYGYTF.

This chain connects TRBV7-8 to TRBJ2-7, with D hard to call. From germline, CDR1 is SGHVS and CDR2 FQNEAQ. Trimming removed 5 bases from V and 3 bases from J, with 11 bases in between. The CDR3 sequence is 13 residues long. In nucleotides, the CDR3 is TGTGCCAGCAGCGGGGAACCCTACTACGAGCAGTACGTC. Its translation is CASSGEPYYEQYV.

The V call is TRBV4-2, the J call TRBJ1-2; D remains ambiguous. This CDR3 has 15 amino acids. V was clipped by 2 bases and J by 4 bases, with 14 bases between them. Germline values: CDR1 LGHNA, CDR2 YNFKEQ. CDR3: CASSQQPQEFYGYTF. The CDR3 DNA reads as TGTGCCAGCAGCCAACAACCCCAGGAGTTCTATGGCTACACCTTC.

This clonotype was seen a few times. The V and J genes are TRBV27 and TRBJ2-1; 16 bases are shared with TRBD2. V dropped 7 bases and J dropped 8; count of bases not matched to a gene: 8. The CDR3 is 16 residues long. From germline, CDR1 is MNHEY and CDR2 SMNVEV (reference sequence). The CDR3 reads CASTPGLAGGRDEQFF. The DNA of the CDR3 is TGTGCCAGCACCCCGGGACTAGCGGGGGGGCGCGATGAGCAGTTCTTC.

The chain recombines TRBV12-3 or TRBV12-4 with TRBJ2-7; no clear D. There are 12 residues in the CDR3. V lost 2 bases and J 6 bases, leaving 8 bases between the germline ends. The CDR3 sequence: CASSLTVSEQYF. Written as DNA, the CDR3 is TGTGCCAGCAGTTTAACGGTGTCCGAGCAGTACTTC.

This clonotype was observed many times. The V gene is TRBV7-8, the J gene TRBJ2-2; D might be TRBD2 (6 bases). CDR1 SGHVS and CDR2 FQNEAQ come from the germline V gene. The CDR3 runs 16 residues. With 1 base removed from V and 4 bases from J, the gap between germline ends came to 13 bases. CDR3 loop: CASSLGGGVGTGELFF. In nucleotides, the CDR3 is TGTGCCAGCAGCTTAGGAGGCGGGGTGGGCACCGGGGAGCTGTTTTTT.